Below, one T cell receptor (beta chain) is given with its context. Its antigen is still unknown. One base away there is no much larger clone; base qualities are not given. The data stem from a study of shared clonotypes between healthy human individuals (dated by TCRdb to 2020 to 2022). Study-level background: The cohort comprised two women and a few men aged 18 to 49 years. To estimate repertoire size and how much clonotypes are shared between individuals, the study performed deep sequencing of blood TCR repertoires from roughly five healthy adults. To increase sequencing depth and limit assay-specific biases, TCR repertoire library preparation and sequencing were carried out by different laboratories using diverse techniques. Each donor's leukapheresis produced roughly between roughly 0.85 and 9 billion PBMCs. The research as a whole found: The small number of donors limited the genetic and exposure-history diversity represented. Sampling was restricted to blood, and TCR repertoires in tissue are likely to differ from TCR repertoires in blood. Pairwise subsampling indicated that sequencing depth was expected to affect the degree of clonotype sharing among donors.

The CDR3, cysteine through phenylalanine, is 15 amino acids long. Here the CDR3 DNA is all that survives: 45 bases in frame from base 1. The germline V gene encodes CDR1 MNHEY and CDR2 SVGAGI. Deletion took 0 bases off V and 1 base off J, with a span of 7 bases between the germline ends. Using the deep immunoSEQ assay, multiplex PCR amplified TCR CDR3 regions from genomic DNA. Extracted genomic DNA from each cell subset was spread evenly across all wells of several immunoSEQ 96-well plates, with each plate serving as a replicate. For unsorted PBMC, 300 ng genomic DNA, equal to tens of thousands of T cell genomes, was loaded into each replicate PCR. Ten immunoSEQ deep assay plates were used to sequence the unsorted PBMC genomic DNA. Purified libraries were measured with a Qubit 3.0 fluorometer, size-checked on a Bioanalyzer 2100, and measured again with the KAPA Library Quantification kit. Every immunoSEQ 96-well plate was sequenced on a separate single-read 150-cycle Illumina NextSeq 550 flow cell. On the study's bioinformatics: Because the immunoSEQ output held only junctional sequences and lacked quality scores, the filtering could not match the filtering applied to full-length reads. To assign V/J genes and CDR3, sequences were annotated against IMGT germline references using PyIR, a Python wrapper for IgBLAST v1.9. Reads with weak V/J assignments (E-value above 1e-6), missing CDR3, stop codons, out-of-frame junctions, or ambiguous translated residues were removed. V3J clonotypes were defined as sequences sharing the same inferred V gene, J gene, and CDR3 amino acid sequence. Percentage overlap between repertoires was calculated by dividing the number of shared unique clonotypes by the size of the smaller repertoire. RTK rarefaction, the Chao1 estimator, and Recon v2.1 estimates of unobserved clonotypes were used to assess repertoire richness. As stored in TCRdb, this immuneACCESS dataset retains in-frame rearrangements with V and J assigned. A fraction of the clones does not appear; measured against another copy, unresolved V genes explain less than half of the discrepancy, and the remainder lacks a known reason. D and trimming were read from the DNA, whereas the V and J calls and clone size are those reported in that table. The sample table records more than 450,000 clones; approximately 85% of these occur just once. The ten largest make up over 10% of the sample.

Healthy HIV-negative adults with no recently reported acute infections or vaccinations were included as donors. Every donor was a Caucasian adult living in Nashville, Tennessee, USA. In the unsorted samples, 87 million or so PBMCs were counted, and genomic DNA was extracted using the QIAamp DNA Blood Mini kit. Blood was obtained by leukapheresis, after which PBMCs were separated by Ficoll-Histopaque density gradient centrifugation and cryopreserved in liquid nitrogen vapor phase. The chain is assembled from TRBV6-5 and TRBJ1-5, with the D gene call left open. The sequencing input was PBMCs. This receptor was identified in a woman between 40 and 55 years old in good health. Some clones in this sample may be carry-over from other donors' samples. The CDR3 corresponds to CASSYSFGSNQPQHF. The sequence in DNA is TGTGCCAGCAGTTACTCTTTCGGGAGCAATCAGCCCCAGCATTTT.